The clone carrying this T cell receptor beta chain has a count of ten or more. Its antigen is not known. TCRdb recomputed calls from the 5' RACE reads with MiXCR, one row per CDR3 protein. In the table there are just over 25,000 distinct CDR3 sequences, roughly 13% of which are singletons. Time point defined: sample taken at primary tumor resection. Whole RNA from tumor, nontumor lung or frozen PBMC was sequenced unsorted. The donors were about 72 patients with non-small cell lung cancer that was early-stage and untreated. This specimen comes from a study of spatial heterogeneity in lung cancer. Background on the study: Detection of beta-chain sequences consistently exceeded that of alpha-chain sequences. On average, each unique TCR and UMI combination appeared more than ten times in raw reads. General study points: Ubiquitous expanded tumor TCRs were seen in blood more at resection than at follow-up.

The CDR3 totals 15 residues. The germline gives CDR1 LGHNA, CDR2 YSLEER. The V and J ends lost 0 bases and 2 bases, in that order; junction bases with no gene match: 3. V gene TRBV4-3 combines with J gene TRBJ2-7, with 8 positions matching TRBD2. This TCR came from a female donor with early-stage non-small cell lung cancer. The material was PBMCs, obtained at surgery. The CDR3 loop is CASSQDPGGPYEQYF. CDR3 bases: TGCGCCAGCAGCCAAGATCCGGGAGGGCCCTACGAGCAGTACTTC.